This is a list of T cell receptor beta chains from one sample in a study of follicular helper T cells after annual influenza vaccination. This table comes from immunoSEQ multiplex PCR, and its TCRdb copy is limited to in-frame clones, with some not included. The sample carries 6,000 or so clones, 65% to 90% recorded once. The sequencing here drew on CXCR5- memory CD4+ T cells sorted from blood, taken 7 days after influenza vaccination. These receptors all stem from an adult who received the influenza vaccine. CDR3s include the opening cysteine and the closing phenylalanine or tryptophan. A D gene is named only where the DNA matches it firmly. Where a row states a size, it is once, few, many or the class of an expanded clone; other rows omit it.

NA	TRBJ2-1	NA	TRBV21-1	15	TGTGCCACCTCGGCCTACGGACAGGACATGGCTGAGCAGTTCTTC	CATSAYGQDMAEQFF
TRBD1	TRBJ2-5	NA	TRBV7-2	16	TGTGCCAGCAGCCCCGCGGGGACAGGCCTCCAAGAGACCCAGTACTTC	CASSPAGTGLQETQYF
NA	TRBJ2-5	once	TRBV7-3	14	TGTGCCAGCAGCTTAGGAGGGTCCGGAGAGACCCAGTACTTC	CASSLGGSGETQYF
TRBD2	TRBJ2-4	NA	TRBV2	17	TGTGCCAGCAGGCCCTCAGCGAGCGGGGTTACCAAAAACATTCAGTACTTC	CASRPSASGVTKNIQYF
TRBD1	TRBJ1-1	NA	TRBV2	15	TGTGCCAGCAGGGTACAGGGGGCCTTGAACACTGAAGCTTTCTTT	CASRVQGALNTEAFF
NA	TRBJ2-4	NA	TRBV11-3	16	TGTGCCAGCAGCTTAGCCGGTACCATAGCCAAAAACATTCAGTACTTC	CASSLAGTIAKNIQYF
TRBD2	TRBJ2-7	NA	TRBV7-2	18	TGTGCCAGCAGCTTAGCGGCTAGGGCTAGCGGGGGGTCCTACGAGCAGTACTTC	CASSLAARASGGSYEQYF
NA	TRBJ2-7	few	TRBV2	13	TGTGCCAGCAGTGGAAGTGGCTCCTACGAGCAGTACTTC	CASSGSGSYEQYF
TRBD1	TRBJ1-5	few	TRBV7-9	15	TGTGCCAGCAGCGCCCCGACAGGGGCCAATCAGCCCCAGCATTTT	CASSAPTGANQPQHF
NA	TRBJ1-2	NA	TRBV2	18	TGTGCCAGCAAAAATCAAACGCTCGAGATCCCCACGCGCTATGGCTACACCTTC	CASKNQTLEIPTRYGYTF
TRBD1	TRBJ2-1	NA	TRBV5-1	15	TGCGCCAGCAGCTTACAGGGGGCATCCTACAATGAGCAGTTCTTC	CASSLQGASYNEQFF
NA	TRBJ1-2	NA	TRBV6-5	13	TGTGCCAGCAGTTACGAGGGATTCTATGGCTACACCTTC	CASSYEGFYGYTF
TRBD2	TRBJ2-7	NA	TRBV6-6	13	TGTGCCAGCGGACTAGCGGGGACCTACGAGCAGTACTTC	CASGLAGTYEQYF
NA	TRBJ2-7	few	TRBV6-5	15	TGTGCCAGCACCCTAGGCCCAGGTGGATCCTACGAGCAGTACTTC	CASTLGPGGSYEQYF
TRBD1	TRBJ2-7	NA	TRBV18	16	TGTGCCAGCTCACCGTTCCAGGGGGCCAACTCCTACGAGCAGTACTTC	CASSPFQGANSYEQYF
NA	TRBJ1-1	NA	TRBV2	13	TGTGCCAGCATGCGAAACACGGGGGCGGCAGCTTTCTTT	CASMRNTGAAAFF
TRBD1	TRBJ1-2	NA	TRBV18	15	TGTGCCAGCTCCCCGGAGACAGGGGCAACCTATGGCTACACCTTC	CASSPETGATYGYTF
NA	TRBJ2-5	NA	TRBV5-1	16	TGCGCCAGCAGCTTGGATTTATCAGGAGCCATAGAGACCCAGTACTTC	CASSLDLSGAIETQYF
TRBD2	TRBJ2-2	NA	TRBV29-1	16	TGCAGCGTTGAAGATTGGCCAGCGGGGGGCCCCGGGGAGCTGTTTTTT	CSVEDWPAGGPGELFF
NA	TRBJ2-7	NA	TRBV11-3	19	TGTGCCAGCAGAGGCCAAGCGTTGACGGTGAAAAGGAGCTCCTACGAGCAGTACTTC	CASRGQALTVKRSSYEQYF
TRBD2	TRBJ2-7	NA	TRBV6-5	15	TGTGCCAGCACCTCCTGGGGGACTAGTCGCTACGAGCAGTACTTC	CASTSWGTSRYEQYF
NA	TRBJ2-7	NA	TRBV7-2	14	TGTGCCAGCAGCCCAGGGGACGGGATGTACGAGCAGTACTTC	CASSPGDGMYEQYF
NA	TRBJ1-1	NA	TRBV7-9	14	TGTGCCAGCAGCGCCGTGGGGGGCTTCAATGAAGCTTTCTTT	CASSAVGGFNEAFF
TRBD1	TRBJ1-2	NA	TRBV19	17	TGTGCCAGTACCCACTTCGGGGCAGGGGGCCGCAACTATGGCTACACCTTC	CASTHFGAGGRNYGYTF
NA	TRBJ2-5	NA	TRBV13	11	TGTGCCAGCAGTCTCAGCGGGACCCAGTACTTC	CASSLSGTQYF
NA	TRBJ1-1	once	TRBV6-5	12	TGTGCCAGCAGCGCTTTGAACACTGAAGCTTTCTTT	CASSALNTEAFF
NA	TRBJ2-7	once	TRBV14	16	TGTGCCAGCAGCCGTTGGGCCGCAGGGACTGCCTACGAGCAGTACTTC	CASSRWAAGTAYEQYF
TRBD1	TRBJ1-1	NA	TRBV15	15	TGTGCCACCGGCAGATTACAGACAGGGCGCACTGAAGCTTTCTTT	CATGRLQTGRTEAFF
TRBD1	TRBJ1-2	once	TRBV6-5	16	TGTGCCAGCAGTTACTGGTTGGAGGGGGCGAACTATGGCTACACCTTC	CASSYWLEGANYGYTF
NA	TRBJ2-1	NA	TRBV7-9	16	TGTGCCAGCAGCCCCCGGGGTAGCGGAACTTACAATGAGCAGTTCTTC	CASSPRGSGTYNEQFF
TRBD1	TRBJ1-1	NA	TRBV5-1	15	TGCGCCAGCAGCTTTAACAGGGGGCCGAACACTGAAGCTTTCTTT	CASSFNRGPNTEAFF
NA	TRBJ2-7	NA	TRBV7-2	19	TGTGCCAGCAGCTTAGAACAAATATATACAGGGTTAGGGGGCTACGAGCAGTACTTC	CASSLEQIYTGLGGYEQYF
NA	TRBJ1-5	NA	TRBV6-5	15	TGTGCCAGCACAAACTCGGGAGATAGCAATCAGCCCCAGCATTTT	CASTNSGDSNQPQHF
NA	TRBJ1-6	NA	TRBV29-1	14	TGCAGCGTTTCCCCCGGGGGCGAAAATTCACCCCTCCACTTT	CSVSPGGENSPLHF
TRBD1	TRBJ2-3	few	TRBV4-1	15	TGCGCCAGCAGCCAAAAGAGACAGGGGTTGAATACGCAGTATTTT	CASSQKRQGLNTQYF
NA	TRBJ1-4	once	TRBV27	12	TGTGCCAGCAGTTTTCTCAATGAAAAACTGTTTTTT	CASSFLNEKLFF
NA	TRBJ1-4	NA	TRBV7-9	15	TGTGCCAGCTCCCTCGACAGCTTCCACGGGGAAAAACTGTTTTTT	CASSLDSFHGEKLFF
TRBD2	TRBJ2-1	NA	TRBV5-4	15	TGTGCCAGCAGCTTGCCACTAGCGGGGGTTAATGAGCAGTTCTTC	CASSLPLAGVNEQFF
NA	TRBJ2-7	NA	TRBV11-3	14	TGTGCCAGCCAACCCCAGGGGCGTTCCTACGAGCAGTACTTC	CASQPQGRSYEQYF
TRBD1	TRBJ1-2	NA	TRBV5-8	16	TGTGCCAGCAGCTTGGAGGGGACAGGGCGGACCTATGGCTACACCTTC	CASSLEGTGRTYGYTF
NA	TRBJ1-2	NA	TRBV4-2	17	TGTGCCAGCAGCCAAGCCGGGGGGGCCCGACGGGACTATGGCTACACCTTC	CASSQAGGARRDYGYTF
TRBD1	TRBJ1-1	NA	TRBV4-1	17	TGCGCCAGCAGCCAAGACATCCAGACAGGGAGGAACACTGAAGCTTTCTTT	CASSQDIQTGRNTEAFF
NA	TRBJ1-5	NA	TRBV6-6	15	TGTGCCAGCACAAACTCGGGAGATAGCAATCAGCCCCAGCATTTT	CASTNSGDSNQPQHF
TRBD2	TRBJ2-1	NA	TRBV5-1	16	TGCGCCAGCAGCTTGGCCGTGGGGGAGGGCCGGGGTGAGCAGTTCTTC	CASSLAVGEGRGEQFF
TRBD1	TRBJ2-2	NA	TRBV7-3	14	TGTGCCAGCAGCACACAGGGGGACACCGGGGAGCTGTTTTTT	CASSTQGDTGELFF
TRBD2	TRBJ2-1	NA	TRBV7-3	17	TGTGCCAGCAGCCCCTCTAGACTAGCGGGGGGGCCTAATGAGCAGTTCTTC	CASSPSRLAGGPNEQFF
TRBD2	TRBJ2-1	NA	TRBV9	17	TGTGCCAGCAGCGTAGGAACTAGCGGGGGCTCCTACAATGAGCAGTTCTTC	CASSVGTSGGSYNEQFF
NA	TRBJ2-7	NA	TRBV19	12	TGTGCCAGTAGGGCAGATTCCTACGAGCAGTACTTC	CASRADSYEQYF